These 10 T cell receptor beta chains were all obtained from the same sample, sequenced in a study of blood T cell repertoires in COVID-19. Generated by immunoSEQ multiplex PCR, the TCRdb table keeps only in-frame clones and is missing some. The sample has about 130,000 clones, approximately 80% seen once. The specimen was peripheral blood. Receptor source: a woman aged 55-70 years with acute or convalescent COVID-19.

The chain carries TRBV7-2 and TRBJ1-3, with D possibly being TRBD1 (5 bases). CDR1 and CDR2 (germline): SGHTA, FQGNSA. The CDR3 extends over 13 amino acids. The V and J ends lost 4 bases and 7 bases respectively, with 11 bases between them. CDR3 sequence (DNA): TGTGCCAGCAGCTCGAGGAGGGGTAACACCATATATTTT. It specifies CASSSRRGNTIYF. Full variable domain (rest looked up from reference TRBV7-2 and TRBJ1-3): GAGVSQSPSNKVTEKGKDVELRCDPISGHTALYWYRQSLGQGLEFLIYFQGNSAPDKSGLPSDRFSAERTGGSVSTLTIQRTQQEDSAVYLCASSSRRGNTIYFGEGSWLTVV.

This chain connects TRBV6-2 or TRBV6-3 to TRBJ1-2; weak D call: TRBD1 (6 bases). Looked up from germline, CDR1 is MNHEY and CDR2 is SVGEGT. The length of the CDR3 is 12 residues. Trimming pared 4 bases from V and 3 bases from J, leaving 6 bases between. In DNA form, the CDR3 reads TGTGCCAGCAGTTCAGGGGACTATGGCTACACCTTC. It codes for CASSSGDYGYTF.

This clone was seen a single time. The chain is built from TRBV27 and TRBJ2-1, with D maybe TRBD2 (7 bases). Germline CDR1 reads MNHEY; CDR2 reads SMNVEV (reference sequence). This CDR3 spans 15 amino acids. V was clipped by 6 bases and J by 6 bases, with 18 bases between them. This chain's CDR3 is CASSPVGGDINEQFF. The CDR3 bases are TGTGCCAGCAGCCCAGTGGGGGGGGACATCAATGAGCAGTTCTTC.

This chain joins TRBV19 and TRBJ1-1, with D unclear. Germline CDR1 is LNHDA and CDR2 is SQIVND (reference sequence). This CDR3 region has 14 residues. Trimming took off 4 bases at V and 2 bases at J, with 11 bases between the two ends. CDR3: CASSRMDFNTEAFF. The CDR3 nucleotides read TGTGCCAGTAGTAGAATGGACTTTAACACTGAAGCTTTCTTT. Looking up the rest from reference TRBV19 and TRBJ1-1 gives the full variable domain: DGGITQSPKYLFRKEGQNVTLSCEQNLNHDAMYWYRQDPGQGLRLIYYSQIVNDFQKGDIAEGYSVSREKKESFPLTVTSAQKNPTAFYLCASSRMDFNTEAFFGQGTRLTVV.

This clone has just a few counts. The rearrangement joins TRBV5-1 to TRBJ1-6, with D possibly being TRBD1 (6 bases). V dropped 6 bases and J dropped 5 bases, with 15 bases sitting between them. The CDR3 loop spans 15 amino acids. Germline lookup yields CDR1 SGHRS and CDR2 YFSETQ. The CDR3 spells CASKGQESNNSPLHF. DNA of the CDR3: TGCGCCAGCAAGGGACAAGAGAGCAATAATTCACCCCTCCACTTT.

This clone has a single count. The rearrangement links TRBV6-5 to TRBJ1-1; no clear D gene. The CDR3 runs to 13 residues. Trimming took off 2 bases at V and 4 bases at J, with 8 bases between the two ends. CDR1 and CDR2 from the germline V gene are MNHEY and SVGAGI. DNA for the CDR3: TGTGCCAGCAGTTACGAGGAGGGCACTGAAGCTTTCTTT. Its translation is CASSYEEGTEAFF.

The V and J genes are TRBV25-1 and TRBJ1-1, with 9 bases matching TRBD1. V gave up 3 bases and J gave up 1 base; unmatched junction bases: 3. Germline CDR1 MGHDK, CDR2 SYGVNS. The CDR3 sequence is 15 residues long. The CDR3, as DNA: TGTGCCAGCAGTGACCCGGGACAGGGGAACACTGAAGCTTTCTTT. The encoded protein is CASSDPGQGNTEAFF.

V is TRBV7-2 and J is TRBJ1-5, with D uncertain. V dropped 2 bases and J dropped 3 bases, with 5 bases sitting between them. CDR3 length: 13 residues. The germline gives CDR1 SGHTA, CDR2 FQGNSA. The DNA of the CDR3 is TGTGCCAGCAGCTTACGGGTCAATCAGCCCCAGCATTTT. Amino acids: CASSLRVNQPQHF.

This chain links TRBV5-6 with TRBJ1-2; 9 nucleotides line up with TRBD1. Trimming cost V 5 bases and J 7 bases; bases outside gene matches: 6. CDR1 is SGHDT and CDR2 is YYEEEE in the germline V gene. This CDR3 region has 13 residues. CDR3 amino acids: CASRMDRGGGYTF. The CDR3 DNA is TGTGCCAGCAGGATGGACAGGGGCGGTGGCTACACCTTC.

The chain recombines TRBV11-2 with TRBJ1-2; D is uncertain. Germline V CDR1 and CDR2: SGHAT, FQNNGV. This CDR3 comprises 12 residues. V gave up 8 bases and J gave up 4 bases, with 11 bases separating them. The CDR3 is CASAADLYGYTF. DNA of the CDR3: TGTGCCAGCGCGGCAGACCTCTATGGCTACACCTTC.